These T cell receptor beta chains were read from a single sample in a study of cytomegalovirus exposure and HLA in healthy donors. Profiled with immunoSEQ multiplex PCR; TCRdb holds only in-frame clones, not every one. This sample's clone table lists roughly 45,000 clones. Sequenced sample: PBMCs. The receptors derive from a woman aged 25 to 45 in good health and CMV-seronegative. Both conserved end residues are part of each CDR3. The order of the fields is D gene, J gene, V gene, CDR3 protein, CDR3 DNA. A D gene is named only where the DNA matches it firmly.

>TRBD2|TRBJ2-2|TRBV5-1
CASSRGRGESGELFF
TGCGCCAGCAGCCGAGGACGGGGGGAGTCCGGGGAGCTGTTTTTT
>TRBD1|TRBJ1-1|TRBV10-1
CASSETGGSAFF
TGCGCCAGCAGTGAAACAGGGGGGAGCGCTTTCTTT
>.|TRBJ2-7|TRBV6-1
CASSESPVYEQYF
TGTGCCAGCAGTGAATCACCGGTCTACGAGCAGTACTTC
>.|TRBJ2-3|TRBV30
CAWTRGTDTQYF
TGTGCCTGGACCCGAGGGACAGATACGCAGTATTTT
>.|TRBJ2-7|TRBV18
CASSEAAGPTTEQYF
TGTGCCAGCTCAGAGGCGGCGGGACCGACGACCGAGCAGTACTTC
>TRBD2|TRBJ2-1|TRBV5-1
CASSLALAGGLNEQFF
TGCGCCAGCAGCTTGGCTCTAGCGGGAGGGTTGAATGAGCAGTTCTTC
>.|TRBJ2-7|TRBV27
CATGKSSYEQYF
TGTGCCACAGGAAAATCCTCCTACGAGCAGTACTTC
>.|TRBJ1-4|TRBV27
CASSFLPGNNEKLFF
TGTGCCAGCAGTTTTCTTCCGGGAAATAATGAAAAACTGTTTTTT
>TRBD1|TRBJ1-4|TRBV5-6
CASSPTGQREKLFF
TGTGCCAGCAGCCCTACGGGACAGCGGGAAAAACTGTTTTTT
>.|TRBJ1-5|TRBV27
CASSFYNQPQHF
TGTGCCAGCAGTTTTTACAATCAGCCCCAGCATTTT
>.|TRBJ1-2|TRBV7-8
CASSLDRQVNYGYTF
TGTGCCAGCAGCTTAGACCGGCAGGTTAACTATGGCTACACCTTC
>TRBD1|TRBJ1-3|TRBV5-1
CASSPFRSGQGANTIYF
TGCGCCAGCAGTCCATTCCGTTCGGGACAGGGGGCTAACACCATATATTTT
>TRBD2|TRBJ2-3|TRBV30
CAWGGGTSSTDTQYF
TGTGCCTGGGGCGGGGGAACTTCTAGCACAGATACGCAGTATTTT
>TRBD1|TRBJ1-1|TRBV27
CAGNRGPNTEAFF
TGTGCCGGTAACAGGGGGCCTAACACTGAAGCTTTCTTT
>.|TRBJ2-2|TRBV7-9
CASSDSPGRNTGELFF
TGTGCCAGCAGCGACAGCCCAGGGCGGAACACCGGGGAGCTGTTTTTT
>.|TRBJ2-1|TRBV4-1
CASSHFPGTSYNEQFF
TGCGCCAGCAGCCACTTTCCCGGGACTTCTTACAATGAGCAGTTCTTC
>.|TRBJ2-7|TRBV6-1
CAAESGISSYEQYF
TGTGCCGCGGAAAGTGGAATAAGCTCCTACGAGCAGTACTTC
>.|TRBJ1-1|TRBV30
CAWRPGFGTEAFF
TGTGCCTGGAGACCAGGGTTCGGGACTGAAGCTTTCTTT
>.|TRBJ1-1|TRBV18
CASSPAGLNTEAFF
TGTGCCAGCTCACCAGCAGGGCTGAACACTGAAGCTTTCTTT
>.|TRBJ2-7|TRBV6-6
CASSPRQLAYEQYF
TGTGCCAGCAGTCCTAGACAGCTAGCCTACGAGCAGTACTTC
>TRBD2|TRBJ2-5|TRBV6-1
CASGRVPQETQYF
TGTGCCAGCGGGAGGGTCCCCCAAGAGACCCAGTACTTC
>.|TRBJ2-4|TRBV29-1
CSVVGQLNIQYF
TGCAGCGTTGTTGGACAGCTGAACATTCAGTACTTC
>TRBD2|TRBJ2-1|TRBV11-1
CASSHLAGGSYNEQFF
TGTGCCAGCAGCCACTTAGCGGGAGGGTCCTACAATGAGCAGTTCTTC
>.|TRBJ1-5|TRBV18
CASSIWADQPQHF
TGTGCCAGCTCAATCTGGGCCGATCAGCCCCAGCATTTT
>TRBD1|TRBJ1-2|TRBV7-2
CASSRPQGAGGYTF
TGTGCCAGCAGCCGACCTCAGGGGGCTGGAGGCTACACCTTC
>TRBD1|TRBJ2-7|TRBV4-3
CASSHRDSLRAYEQYF
TGCGCCAGCAGCCATCGGGACAGCCTCCGCGCCTACGAGCAGTACTTC
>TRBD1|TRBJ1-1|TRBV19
CASSHGQGGSEAFF
TGTGCCAGTAGTCACGGACAGGGAGGGTCTGAAGCTTTCTTT
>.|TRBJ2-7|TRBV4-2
CASSHELPTYEQYF
TGTGCCAGCAGCCACGAACTACCAACCTACGAGCAGTACTTC
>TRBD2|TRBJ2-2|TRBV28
CASSSYSGSSTGELFF
TGTGCCAGCAGTAGTTACAGCGGGAGTAGTACCGGGGAGCTGTTTTTT
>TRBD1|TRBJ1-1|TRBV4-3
CASSRGQGTEAFF
TGCGCCAGCAGCCGGGGACAGGGGACTGAAGCTTTCTTT
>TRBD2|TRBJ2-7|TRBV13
CASRRLAAAYEQYF
TGTGCCAGCAGGCGACTAGCGGCAGCCTACGAGCAGTACTTC
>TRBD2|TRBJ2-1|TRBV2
CASRGLAGTYNEQFF
TGTGCCAGCAGGGGACTAGCGGGGACCTACAATGAGCAGTTCTTC
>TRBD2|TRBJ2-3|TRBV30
CAWSVRSAGVSADTQYF
TGTGCCTGGAGTGTAAGGTCGGCGGGAGTTAGTGCAGATACGCAGTATTTT